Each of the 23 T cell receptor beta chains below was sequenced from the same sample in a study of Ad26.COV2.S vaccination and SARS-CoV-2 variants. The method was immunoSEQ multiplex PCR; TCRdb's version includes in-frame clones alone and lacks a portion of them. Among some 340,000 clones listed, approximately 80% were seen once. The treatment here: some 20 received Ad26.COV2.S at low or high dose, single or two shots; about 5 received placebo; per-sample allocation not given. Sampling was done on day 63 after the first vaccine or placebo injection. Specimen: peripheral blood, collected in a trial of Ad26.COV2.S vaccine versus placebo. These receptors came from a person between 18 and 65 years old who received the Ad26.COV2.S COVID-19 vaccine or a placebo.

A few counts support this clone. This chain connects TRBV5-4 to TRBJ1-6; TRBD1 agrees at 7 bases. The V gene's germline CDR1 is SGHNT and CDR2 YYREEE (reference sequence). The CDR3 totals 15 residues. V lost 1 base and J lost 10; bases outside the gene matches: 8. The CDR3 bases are TGTGCCAGCAGCTTGAAAACAGGGGATCTCTCACCCCTCCACTTT. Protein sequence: CASSLKTGDLSPLHF.

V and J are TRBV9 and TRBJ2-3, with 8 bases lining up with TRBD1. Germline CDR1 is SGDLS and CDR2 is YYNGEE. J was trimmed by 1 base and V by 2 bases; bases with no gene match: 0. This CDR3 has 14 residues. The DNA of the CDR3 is TGTGCCAGCAGCGTGGGACAGGGCACAGATACGCAGTATTTT. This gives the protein CASSVGQGTDTQYF. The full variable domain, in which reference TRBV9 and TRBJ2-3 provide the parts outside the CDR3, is DSGVTQTPKHLITATGQRVTLRCSPRSGDLSVYWYQQSLDQGLQFLIQYYNGEERAKGNILERFSAQQFPDLHSELNLSSLELGDSALYFCASSVGQGTDTQYFGPGTRLTVL.

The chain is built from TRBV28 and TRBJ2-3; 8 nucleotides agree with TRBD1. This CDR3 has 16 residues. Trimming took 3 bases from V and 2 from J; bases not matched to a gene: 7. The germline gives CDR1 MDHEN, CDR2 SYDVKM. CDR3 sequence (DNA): TGTGCCAGCAGTTTGGGACAGGCAACATACACAGATACGCAGTATTTT. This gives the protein CASSLGQATYTDTQYF.

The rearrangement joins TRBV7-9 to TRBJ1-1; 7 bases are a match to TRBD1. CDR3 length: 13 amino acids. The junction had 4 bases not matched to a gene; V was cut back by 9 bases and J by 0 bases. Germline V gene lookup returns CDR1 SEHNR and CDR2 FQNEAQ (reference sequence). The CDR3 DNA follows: TGTGCCAGTACACAGGGGCTGAACACTGAAGCTTTCTTT. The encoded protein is CASTQGLNTEAFF.

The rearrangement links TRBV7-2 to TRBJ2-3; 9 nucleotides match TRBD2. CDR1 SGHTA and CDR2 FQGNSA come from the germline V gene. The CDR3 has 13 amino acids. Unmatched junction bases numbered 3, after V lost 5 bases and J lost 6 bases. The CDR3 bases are TGTGCCAGCAGCCTGAGCGGGGGGGATACGCAGTATTTT. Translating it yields CASSLSGGDTQYF.

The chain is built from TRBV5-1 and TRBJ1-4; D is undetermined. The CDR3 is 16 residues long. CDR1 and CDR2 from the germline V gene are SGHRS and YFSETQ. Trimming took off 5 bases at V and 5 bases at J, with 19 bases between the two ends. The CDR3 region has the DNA TGCGCCAGCAGAAGCGACCCGGGAAGAGGAAATGAAAAACTGTTTTTT. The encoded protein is CASRSDPGRGNEKLFF.

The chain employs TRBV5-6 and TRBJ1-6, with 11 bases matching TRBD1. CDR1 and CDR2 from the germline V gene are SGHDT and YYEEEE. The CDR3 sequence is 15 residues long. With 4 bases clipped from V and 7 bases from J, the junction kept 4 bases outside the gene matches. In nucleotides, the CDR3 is TGTGCCAGCAGCCTGGGGACAGGGGGGAATTCACCCCTCCACTTT. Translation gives CASSLGTGGNSPLHF.

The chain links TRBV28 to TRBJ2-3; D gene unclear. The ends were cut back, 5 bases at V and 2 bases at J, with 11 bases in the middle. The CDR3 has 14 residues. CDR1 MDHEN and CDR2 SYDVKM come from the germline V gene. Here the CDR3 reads CASSVQTPTDTQYF. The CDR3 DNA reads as TGTGCCAGCAGTGTCCAGACCCCCACAGATACGCAGTATTTT.

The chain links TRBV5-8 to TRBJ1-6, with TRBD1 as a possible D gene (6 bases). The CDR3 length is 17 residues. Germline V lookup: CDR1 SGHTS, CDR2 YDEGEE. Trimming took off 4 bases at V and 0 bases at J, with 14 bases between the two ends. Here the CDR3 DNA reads TGTGCCAGCAGCCACGGGACACAGAGCTCCTATAATTCACCCCTCCACTTT. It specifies CASSHGTQSSYNSPLHF.

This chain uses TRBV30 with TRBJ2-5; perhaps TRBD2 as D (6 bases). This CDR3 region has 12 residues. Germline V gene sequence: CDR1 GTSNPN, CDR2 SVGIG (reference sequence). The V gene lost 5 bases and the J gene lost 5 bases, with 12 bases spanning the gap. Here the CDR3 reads CAWGGGGETQYF. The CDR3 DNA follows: TGTGCCTGGGGAGGTGGGGGGGAGACCCAGTACTTC.

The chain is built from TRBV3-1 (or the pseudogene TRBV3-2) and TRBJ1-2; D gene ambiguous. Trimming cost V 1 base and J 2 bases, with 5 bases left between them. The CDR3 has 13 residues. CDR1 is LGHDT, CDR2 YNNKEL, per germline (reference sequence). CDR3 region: CASSQVGNYGYTF. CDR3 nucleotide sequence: TGTGCCAGCAGCCAAGTAGGGAACTATGGCTACACCTTC.

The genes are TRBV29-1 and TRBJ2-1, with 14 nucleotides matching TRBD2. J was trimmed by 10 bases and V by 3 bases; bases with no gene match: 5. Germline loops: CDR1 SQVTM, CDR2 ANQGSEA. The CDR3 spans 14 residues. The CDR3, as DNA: TGCAGCGTTGACAGACTAGCGGGGGGGCTGGAGCAGTTCTTC. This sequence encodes CSVDRLAGGLEQFF.

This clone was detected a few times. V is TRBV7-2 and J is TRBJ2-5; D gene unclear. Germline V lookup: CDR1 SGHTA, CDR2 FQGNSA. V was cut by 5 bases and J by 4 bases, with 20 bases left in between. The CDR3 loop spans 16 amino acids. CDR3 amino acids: CASSPPTSSLGETQYF. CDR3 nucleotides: TGTGCCAGCAGCCCCCCGACCTCCTCTCTAGGAGAGACCCAGTACTTC.

CDR3 DNA: TGTGCCAGCAGCTTGGGTCTTGGGATACTTCGAACCTACGAGCAGTACTTC. The encoded protein is CASSLGLGILRTYEQYF. The chain combines TRBV5-5 with TRBJ2-7, with D unresolved. The germline V and J ends were trimmed by 0 bases and 2 bases, with 18 bases remaining between them. CDR3 length: 17 residues. Germline lookup yields CDR1 SGHKS and CDR2 YYEKEE (reference sequence).

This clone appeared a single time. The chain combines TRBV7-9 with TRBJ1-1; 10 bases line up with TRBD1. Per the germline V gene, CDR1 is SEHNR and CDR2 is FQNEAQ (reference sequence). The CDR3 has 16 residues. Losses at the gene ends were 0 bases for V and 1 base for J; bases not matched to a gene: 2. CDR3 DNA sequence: TGTGCCAGCAGCTTAGCGACAGGGGGCTGGAACACTGAAGCTTTCTTT. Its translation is CASSLATGGWNTEAFF.

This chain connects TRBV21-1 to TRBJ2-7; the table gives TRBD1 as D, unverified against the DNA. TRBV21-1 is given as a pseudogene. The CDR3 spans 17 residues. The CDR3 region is CASSSLPGTGLRHEQYF. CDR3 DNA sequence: TGTGCCAGCAGCTCCCTCCCCGGGACAGGGTTGAGGCACGAGCAGTACTTC.

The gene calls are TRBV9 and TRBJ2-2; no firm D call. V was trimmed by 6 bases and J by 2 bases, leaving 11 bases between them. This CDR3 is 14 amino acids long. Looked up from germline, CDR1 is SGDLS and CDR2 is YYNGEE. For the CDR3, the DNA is TGTGCCAGCAAACCGACACAAAACACCGGGGAGCTGTTTTTT. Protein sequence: CASKPTQNTGELFF.

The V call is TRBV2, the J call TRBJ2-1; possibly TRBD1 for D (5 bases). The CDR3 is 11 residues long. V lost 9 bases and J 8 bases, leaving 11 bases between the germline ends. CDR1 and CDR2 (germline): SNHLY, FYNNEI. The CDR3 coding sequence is TGTGCCAGTAACGCAGGGTATGAGCAGTTCTTC. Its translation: CASNAGYEQFF.

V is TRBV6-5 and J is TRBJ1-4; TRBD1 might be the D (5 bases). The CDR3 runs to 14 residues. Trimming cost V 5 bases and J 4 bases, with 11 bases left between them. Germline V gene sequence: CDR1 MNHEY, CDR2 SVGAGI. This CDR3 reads CASSHRQYNEKLFF. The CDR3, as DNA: TGTGCCAGCAGTCACCGACAGTATAATGAAAAACTGTTTTTT.

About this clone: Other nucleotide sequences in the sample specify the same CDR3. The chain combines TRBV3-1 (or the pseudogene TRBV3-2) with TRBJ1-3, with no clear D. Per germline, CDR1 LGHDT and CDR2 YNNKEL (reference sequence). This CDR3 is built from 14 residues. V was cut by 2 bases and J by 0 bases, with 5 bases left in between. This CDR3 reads CASSQKSSGNTIYF. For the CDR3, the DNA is TGTGCCAGCAGCCAAAAGAGCTCTGGAAACACCATATATTTT.

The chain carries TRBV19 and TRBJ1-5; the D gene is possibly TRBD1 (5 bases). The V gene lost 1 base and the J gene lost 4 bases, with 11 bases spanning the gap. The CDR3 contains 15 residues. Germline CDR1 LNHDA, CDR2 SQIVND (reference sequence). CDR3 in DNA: TGTGCCAGTAGTATAGTAGGGGTATGGAATCAGCCCCAGCATTTT. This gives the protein CASSIVGVWNQPQHF.

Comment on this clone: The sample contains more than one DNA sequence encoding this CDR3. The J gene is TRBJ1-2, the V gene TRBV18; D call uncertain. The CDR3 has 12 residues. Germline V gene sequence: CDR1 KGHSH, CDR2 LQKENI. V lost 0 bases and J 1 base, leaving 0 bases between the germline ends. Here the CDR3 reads CASSPPNYGYTF. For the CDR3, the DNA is TGTGCCAGCTCACCACCTAACTATGGCTACACCTTC.

The CDR3 DNA reads as TGTGCCAGCAGTGAATGGCGGCCTTCTAATTCACCCCTCCACTTT. Translation gives CASSEWRPSNSPLHF. The chain recombines TRBV2 with TRBJ1-6; no firm D call. The CDR3 sequence is 15 residues long. V was cut by 2 bases and J by 6 bases, with 11 bases left in between. The germline V gene encodes CDR1 SNHLY and CDR2 FYNNEI.